Listed below are T cell receptor beta chains from one sample, sequenced in a study of cytomegalovirus exposure and HLA in healthy donors. The data were produced by immunoSEQ multiplex PCR, yet TCRdb's version contains in-frame clones alone and is incomplete. The table lists about 190,000 clones, about 69% of them singletons, with about 5% in the top ten. The sequenced material came from PBMCs. The receptors originated from a man aged 25-40 years in good health and CMV-seropositive. The CDR3 runs from the conserved cysteine through the conserved F or W. A D gene is named only where the DNA matches it firmly. Expanded clones get a size class; other rows say once, few or many, or leave the size out.

>TRBJ2-5|TRBV6-6|few|NA
CASSYSRKGRETQYF
TGTGCCAGCAGTTACTCGAGAAAGGGGCGGGAGACCCAGTACTTC
>TRBJ2-1|TRBV4-2|NA|NA
CASSHPVRTLYNEQFF
TGTGCCAGCAGCCATCCCGTCCGGACTCTCTACAATGAGCAGTTCTTC
>TRBJ1-1|TRBV6-5|NA|NA
CASSYSAGTEAFF
TGTGCCAGCAGTTACTCAGCGGGCACTGAAGCTTTCTTT
>TRBJ1-3|TRBV7-2|NA|NA
CASSPESSGNTIYF
TGTGCCAGCAGCCCCGAGAGCTCTGGAAACACCATATATTTT
>TRBJ2-5|TRBV9|few|TRBD2
CASSVSSGRGETQYF
TGTGCCAGCAGCGTTTCTAGCGGGAGAGGTGAGACCCAGTACTTC
>TRBJ1-6|TRBV19|few|NA
CASRGNSPLHF
TGTGCCAGTAGGGGCAATTCACCCCTCCACTTT
>TRBJ2-4|TRBV11-2|NA|TRBD1
CASRKTGGDGKNIQYF
TGTGCCAGCAGGAAGACAGGGGGCGATGGCAAAAACATTCAGTACTTC
>TRBJ2-3|TRBV7-9|few|NA
CASSQAPLGSTDTQYF
TGTGCCAGCAGCCAAGCCCCACTAGGTAGCACAGATACGCAGTATTTT
>TRBJ1-4|TRBV18|few|NA
CASSPTGGQGAEKLFF
TGTGCCAGCTCACCAACCGGTGGGCAGGGCGCTGAAAAACTGTTTTTT
>TRBJ2-3|TRBV7-2|NA|NA
CASSLETAPNTDTQYF
TGTGCCAGCAGCTTAGAAACCGCGCCTAACACAGATACGCAGTATTTT
>TRBJ2-2|TRBV2|NA|NA
CASRKDTAGELFF
TGTGCCAGCAGAAAGGACACGGCCGGGGAGCTGTTTTTT
>TRBJ2-5|TRBV6-5|NA|TRBD1
CASTPAQGAQTQYF
TGTGCCAGCACCCCCGCTCAGGGGGCTCAGACCCAGTACTTC
>TRBJ2-1|TRBV27|NA|TRBD1
CASSPGQGIYNEQFF
TGTGCCAGCAGCCCCGGACAGGGAATATACAATGAGCAGTTCTTC
>TRBJ2-1|TRBV5-1|NA|NA
CASSLSSGDYNEQFF
TGCGCCAGCAGCTTGAGTAGCGGAGACTACAATGAGCAGTTCTTC
>TRBJ1-4|TRBV30|NA|NA
CAWSRPPGGLFF
TGTGCCTGGAGTCGGCCCCCGGGGGGGCTGTTTTTT
>TRBJ2-7|TRBV7-8|few|TRBD1
CASSPGQRAYEQYF
TGTGCCAGCAGCCCGGGACAGCGAGCCTACGAGCAGTACTTC
>TRBJ2-5|TRBV7-9|few|NA
CASTPRRGGETQYF
TGTGCCAGCACCCCCCGGCGGGGTGGGGAGACCCAGTACTTC
>TRBJ2-3|TRBV9|NA|NA
CASSATTDTQYF
TGTGCCAGCAGCGCTACGACAGATACGCAGTATTTT
>TRBJ1-1|TRBV9|NA|NA
CASSGDPTGTGGSF
TGTGCCAGCAGCGGGGACCCGACCGGGACGGGGGGAAGCTTT
>TRBJ2-2|TRBV7-8|NA|TRBD1
CASSSRQGKLNTGELFF
TGTGCCAGCAGCTCCCGACAGGGAAAACTCAACACCGGGGAGCTGTTTTTT
>TRBJ2-1|TRBV7-6|NA|TRBD2
CASSLASGIHYEQFF
TGTGCCAGCAGCTTAGCGAGCGGGATTCACTATGAGCAGTTCTTC
>TRBJ2-3|TRBV5-1|NA|NA
CASSPGTDTQYF
TGCGCCAGCAGCCCCGGCACAGATACGCAGTATTTT
>TRBJ2-5|TRBV7-9|NA|TRBD2
CASSLPIPLAGAQYF
TGTGCCAGCAGCTTGCCGATTCCCCTAGCGGGAGCCCAGTACTTC
>TRBJ2-2|TRBV28|NA|TRBD2
CASGSGDRSGELFF
TGTGCCAGCGGTAGCGGGGATCGGTCCGGGGAGCTGTTTTTT
>TRBJ2-5|TRBV21-1|NA|NA
CASSPRPRETGETQYF
TGTGCCAGCAGCCCTCGTCCCCGAGAGACGGGAGAGACCCAGTACTTC
>TRBJ2-7|TRBV7-9|NA|TRBD2
CSSSPRGGEGNEQYF
TGTTCCAGCAGCCCCCGGGGAGGGGAAGGAAACGAGCAGTACTTC
>TRBJ1-5|TRBV5-1|NA|TRBD1
CASSHWTGGNQPQHF
TGCGCCAGCAGCCATTGGACAGGGGGCAATCAGCCCCAGCATTTT
>TRBJ2-1|TRBV7-2|NA|TRBD2
CASSPRATSGGGEQFF
TGTGCCAGCAGCCCAAGGGCGACTAGCGGAGGGGGTGAGCAGTTCTTC
>TRBJ2-7|TRBV7-9|few|NA
CASTPERVGEQYF
TGTGCCAGCACCCCTGAGAGGGTAGGCGAGCAGTACTTC
>TRBJ2-2|TRBV19|NA|NA
CASSAVSPNTGELFF
TGTGCCAGTAGTGCAGTATCCCCTAACACCGGGGAGCTGTTTTTT
>TRBJ2-5|TRBV21-1|NA|NA
CASSRATQETQYF
TGTGCCAGCAGCAGGGCAACTCAAGAGACCCAGTACTTC
>TRBJ1-1|TRBV25-1|NA|NA
CASGDPTGPTNTEAFF
TGTGCCAGCGGCGACCCCACAGGGCCAACCAACACTGAAGCTTTCTTT
>TRBJ1-4|TRBV6-1|NA|NA
CALRGDFTIGEKLFF
TGCGCCCTTAGAGGGGACTTTACTATCGGTGAAAAACTGTTTTTT
>TRBJ2-1|TRBV7-2|once|NA
CASSLDRPSYNEQFF
TGTGCCAGCAGCTTAGACAGGCCCTCCTACAATGAGCAGTTCTTC
>TRBJ2-7|TRBV5-1|NA|TRBD2
CASSLLGLEVEQYF
TGCGCCAGCAGCTTGCTGGGACTAGAAGTCGAGCAGTACTTC
>TRBJ2-3|TRBV5-8|NA|TRBD1
CASSLGQGARGTDTQYF
TGTGCCAGCAGCTTGGGACAGGGGGCGCGTGGAACAGATACGCAGTATTTT
>TRBJ2-7|TRBV11-2|NA|NA
CASSPGLEQYF
TGTGCCAGCAGCCCGGGACTCGAGCAGTACTTC
>TRBJ1-2|TRBV7-2|NA|NA
CASSLSIAANYGYTF
TGTGCCAGCAGCTTAAGCATAGCAGCTAACTATGGCTACACCTTC
>TRBJ2-7|TRBV5-1|NA|NA
CASSLAPGLNSYEQYF
TGCGCCAGCAGCTTGGCCCCTGGCTTAAACTCCTACGAGCAGTACTTC
>TRBJ2-7|TRBV15|few|TRBD1
CATSRTRDRLYEQYF
TGTGCCACCAGCAGAACCCGGGACAGGCTCTACGAGCAGTACTTC
>TRBJ2-5|TRBV19|NA|NA
CASSINRVTGETQYF
TGTGCCAGTAGTATAAACAGGGTGACGGGAGAGACCCAGTACTTC
>TRBJ2-3|TRBV10-3|NA|NA
CAISGQTDTQYF
TGTGCCATCAGTGGACAGACAGATACGCAGTATTTT
>TRBJ1-5|TRBV2|NA|NA
CASSDGQGSNQPQHF
TGTGCCAGCAGTGACGGGCAGGGGAGCAATCAGCCCCAGCATTTT
>TRBJ2-5|TRBV11-3|NA|TRBD2
CASSSLAGGETQYF
TGTGCCAGCAGCTCACTAGCGGGGGGAGAGACCCAGTACTTC
>TRBJ2-7|TRBV10-3|once|TRBD1
CAISESGQGANEQYF
TGTGCCATCAGTGAGTCGGGACAGGGGGCCAACGAGCAGTACTTC
>TRBJ2-5|TRBV9|NA|NA
CASSVGSLETQYF
TGTGCCAGCAGCGTAGGGAGTCTAGAGACCCAGTACTTC
>TRBJ2-7|TRBV21-1|NA|NA
CARAGTLIPSIVGGPYEQYF
TGTGCCCGAGCGGGAACCCTAATTCCATCTATCGTTGGGGGCCCATACGAGCAGTACTTC
>TRBJ2-4|TRBV4-3|few|TRBD2
CASSHDLAGSNIQYF
TGCGCCAGCAGCCATGATCTAGCGGGGAGTAACATTCAGTACTTC
>TRBJ1-2|TRBV7-2|once|TRBD1
CASSLVPGGSGYTF
TGTGCCAGCAGCTTAGTTCCAGGGGGAAGTGGCTACACCTTC
>TRBJ1-2|TRBV7-2|NA|TRBD1
CASSSRTGITHGYTF
TGTGCCAGCAGCTCCAGGACAGGTATTACGCATGGCTACACCTTC
>TRBJ2-2|TRBV30|NA|TRBD1
CAWGTGYTGELFF
TGTGCCTGGGGGACAGGGTACACCGGGGAGCTGTTTTTT
>TRBJ1-4|TRBV7-2|NA|NA
CASSLSRFSEKLFF
TGTGCCAGCAGCTTAAGTCGGTTTAGTGAAAAACTGTTTTTT
>TRBJ2-3|TRBV7-9|NA|NA
CASSSRLSDTQYF
TGTGCCAGCAGCTCCCGACTGTCAGATACGCAGTATTTT
>TRBJ1-3|TRBV6-6|once|TRBD1
CASSGTGRSGNTIYF
TGTGCCAGCAGTGGGACAGGTCGCTCTGGAAACACCATATATTTT
>TRBJ2-6|TRBV7-3|NA|NA
CASSTTSSGANVLTF
TGTGCCAGCAGTACTACCAGTTCTGGGGCCAACGTCCTGACTTTC
>TRBJ2-5|TRBV28|NA|NA
CASLAAGGWETQYF
TGTGCCAGCTTGGCGGCAGGGGGGTGGGAGACCCAGTACTTC
>TRBJ2-3|TRBV2|NA|NA
CASSEFLRRGRGTDTQYF
TGTGCCAGCAGTGAATTTTTGAGGAGGGGCCGGGGCACAGATACGCAGTATTTT